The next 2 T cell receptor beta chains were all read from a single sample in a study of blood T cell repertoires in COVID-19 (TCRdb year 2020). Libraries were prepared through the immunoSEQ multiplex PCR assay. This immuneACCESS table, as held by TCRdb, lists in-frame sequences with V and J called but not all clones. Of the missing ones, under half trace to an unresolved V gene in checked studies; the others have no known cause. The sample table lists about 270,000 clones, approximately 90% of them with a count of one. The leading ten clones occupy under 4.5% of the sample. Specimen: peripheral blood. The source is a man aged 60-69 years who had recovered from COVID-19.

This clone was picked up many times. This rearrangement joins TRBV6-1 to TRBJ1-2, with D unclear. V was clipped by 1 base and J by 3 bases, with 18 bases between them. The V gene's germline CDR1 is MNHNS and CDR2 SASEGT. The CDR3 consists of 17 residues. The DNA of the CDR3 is TGTGCCAGCAGTGAAGAGGAAAACTACCCGACGGACTATGGCTACACCTTC. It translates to CASSEEENYPTDYGYTF.

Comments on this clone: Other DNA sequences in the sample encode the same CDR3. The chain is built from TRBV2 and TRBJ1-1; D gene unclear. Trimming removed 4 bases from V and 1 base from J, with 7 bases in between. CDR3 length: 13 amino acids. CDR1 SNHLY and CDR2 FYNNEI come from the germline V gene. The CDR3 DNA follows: TGTGCCAGCAGTGGCCGGGGGAACACTGAAGCTTTCTTT. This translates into CASSGRGNTEAFF.